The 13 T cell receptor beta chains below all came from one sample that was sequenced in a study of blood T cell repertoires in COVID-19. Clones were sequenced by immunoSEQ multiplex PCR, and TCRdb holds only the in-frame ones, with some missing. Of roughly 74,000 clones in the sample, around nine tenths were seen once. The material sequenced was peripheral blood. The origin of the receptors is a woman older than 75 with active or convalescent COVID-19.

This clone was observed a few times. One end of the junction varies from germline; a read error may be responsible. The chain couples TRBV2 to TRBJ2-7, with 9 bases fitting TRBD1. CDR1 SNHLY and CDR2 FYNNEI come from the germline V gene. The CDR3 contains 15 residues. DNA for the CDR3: TGTGCCAGCGGCCCAATCCGGGACAGGGCCCTTTTTTTAGACTTC. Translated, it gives CASGPIRDRALFLDF.

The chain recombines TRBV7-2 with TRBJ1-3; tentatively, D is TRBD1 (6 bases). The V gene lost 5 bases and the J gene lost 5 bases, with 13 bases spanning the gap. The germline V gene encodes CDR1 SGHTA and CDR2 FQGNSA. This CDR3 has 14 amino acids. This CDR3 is CASSPRTARNTIYF. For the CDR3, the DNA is TGTGCCAGCAGCCCTCGGACAGCCCGAAACACCATATATTTT.

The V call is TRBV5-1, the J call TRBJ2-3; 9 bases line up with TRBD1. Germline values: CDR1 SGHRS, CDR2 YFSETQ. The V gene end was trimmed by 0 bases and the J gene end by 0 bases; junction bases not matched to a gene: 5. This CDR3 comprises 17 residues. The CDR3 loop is CASSLDPGTGSTDTQYF. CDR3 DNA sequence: TGCGCCAGCAGCTTGGATCCCGGGACAGGGAGCACAGATACGCAGTATTTT.

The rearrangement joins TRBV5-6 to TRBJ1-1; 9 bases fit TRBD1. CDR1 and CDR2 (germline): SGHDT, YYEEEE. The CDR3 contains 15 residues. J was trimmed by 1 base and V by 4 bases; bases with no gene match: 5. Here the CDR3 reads CASSATGGGNTEAFF. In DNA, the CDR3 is TGTGCCAGCAGCGCGACAGGGGGTGGGAACACTGAAGCTTTCTTT.

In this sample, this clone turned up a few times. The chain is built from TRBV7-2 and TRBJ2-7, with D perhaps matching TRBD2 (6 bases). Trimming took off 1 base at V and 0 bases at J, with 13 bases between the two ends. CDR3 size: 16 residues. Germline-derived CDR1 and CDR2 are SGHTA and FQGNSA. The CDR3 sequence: CASSLGYGDSSYEQYF. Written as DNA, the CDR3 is TGTGCCAGCAGCTTAGGATACGGGGACTCCTCCTACGAGCAGTACTTC.

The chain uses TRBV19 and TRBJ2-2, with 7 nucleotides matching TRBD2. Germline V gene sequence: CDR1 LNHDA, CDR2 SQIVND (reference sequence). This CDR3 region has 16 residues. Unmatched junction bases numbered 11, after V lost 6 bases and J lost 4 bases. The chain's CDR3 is CASSGSSGRGTGELFF. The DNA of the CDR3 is TGTGCCAGTAGCGGGTCTAGCGGCCGGGGCACCGGGGAGCTGTTTTTT.

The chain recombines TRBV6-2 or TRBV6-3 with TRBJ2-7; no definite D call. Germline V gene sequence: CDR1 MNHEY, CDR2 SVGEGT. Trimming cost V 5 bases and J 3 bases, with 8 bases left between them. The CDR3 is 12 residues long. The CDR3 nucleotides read TGTGCCAGCAGTCCGGGTGGCTACGAGCAGTACTTC. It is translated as CASSPGGYEQYF.

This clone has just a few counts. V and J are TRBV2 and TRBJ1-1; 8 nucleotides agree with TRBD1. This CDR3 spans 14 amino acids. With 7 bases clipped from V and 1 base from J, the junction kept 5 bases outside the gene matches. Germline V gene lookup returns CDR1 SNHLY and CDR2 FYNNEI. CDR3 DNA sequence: TGTGCCAGCACCTCACAGGGGGAGAACACTGAAGCTTTCTTT. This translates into CASTSQGENTEAFF.

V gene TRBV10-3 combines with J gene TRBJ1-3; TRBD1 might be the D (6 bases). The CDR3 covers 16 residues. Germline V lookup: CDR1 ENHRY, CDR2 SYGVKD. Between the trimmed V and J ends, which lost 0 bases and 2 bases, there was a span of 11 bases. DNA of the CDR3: TGTGCCATCAGTGAGTCGAGGGCAGGGGCTGGAAACACCATATATTTT. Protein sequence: CAISESRAGAGNTIYF.

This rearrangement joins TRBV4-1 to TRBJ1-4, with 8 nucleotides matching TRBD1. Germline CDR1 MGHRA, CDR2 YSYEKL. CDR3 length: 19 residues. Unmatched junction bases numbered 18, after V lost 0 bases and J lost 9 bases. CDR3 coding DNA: TGCGCCAGCAGCCAAGATCCCCTGGTGGGGACAGGTTTAGGGAAAAAACTGTTTTTT. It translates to CASSQDPLVGTGLGKKLFF.

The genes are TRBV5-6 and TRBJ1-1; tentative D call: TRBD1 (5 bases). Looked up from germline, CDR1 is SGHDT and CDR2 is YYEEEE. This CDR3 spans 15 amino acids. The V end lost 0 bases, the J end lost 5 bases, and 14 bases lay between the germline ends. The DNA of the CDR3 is TGTGCCAGCAGCTTGGGGTCCGGGGGTGGAACTGAAGCTTTCTTT. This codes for CASSLGSGGGTEAFF.

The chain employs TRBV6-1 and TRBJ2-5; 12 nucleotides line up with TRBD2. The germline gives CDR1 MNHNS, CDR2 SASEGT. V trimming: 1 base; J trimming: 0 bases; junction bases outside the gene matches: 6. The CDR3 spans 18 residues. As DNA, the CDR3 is TGTGCCAGCAGTGAAGGGAGGACTAGCGGGGAATACCAAGAGACCCAGTACTTC. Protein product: CASSEGRTSGEYQETQYF.

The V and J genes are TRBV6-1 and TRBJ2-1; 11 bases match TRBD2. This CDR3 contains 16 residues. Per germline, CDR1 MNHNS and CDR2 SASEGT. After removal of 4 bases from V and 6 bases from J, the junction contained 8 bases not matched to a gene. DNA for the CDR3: TGTGCCAGCAGTGTGCGGCCGGGACTAGCGGTCAATGAGCAGTTCTTC. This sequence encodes CASSVRPGLAVNEQFF.